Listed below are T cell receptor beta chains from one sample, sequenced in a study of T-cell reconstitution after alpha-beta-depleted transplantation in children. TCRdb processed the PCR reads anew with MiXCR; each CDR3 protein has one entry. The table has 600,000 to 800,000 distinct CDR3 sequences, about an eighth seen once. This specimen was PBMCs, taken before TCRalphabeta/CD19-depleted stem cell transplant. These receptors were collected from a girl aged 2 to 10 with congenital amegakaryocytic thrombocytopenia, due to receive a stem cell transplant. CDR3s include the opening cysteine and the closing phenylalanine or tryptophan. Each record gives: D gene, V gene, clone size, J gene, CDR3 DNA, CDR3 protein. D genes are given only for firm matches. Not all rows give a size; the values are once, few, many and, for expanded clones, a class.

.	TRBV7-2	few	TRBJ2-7	TGTGCCAGCAGCTTAGGGCTAGGGCCCTACGAGCAGTACTTC	CASSLGLGPYEQYF
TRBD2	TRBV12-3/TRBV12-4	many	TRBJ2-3	TGTGCCAGCAGACAAACACTAGCGGGAGGGCCACATACGCAGTATTTT	CASRQTLAGGPHTQYF
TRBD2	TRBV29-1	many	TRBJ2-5	TGCAGCGTTGAACGAATAGCGGGAGGGCCTGTAATAGAGACCCAGTACTTC	CSVERIAGGPVIETQYF
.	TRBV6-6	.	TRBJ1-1	TGTGCCAGCATAGCAGGTACCTACACTGAAGCTTTCTTT	CASIAGTYTEAFF
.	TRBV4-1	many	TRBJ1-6	TGCGCCAGCAGCCAAAGCGGGACCCCCAGAGCGAATTCACCCCTCCACTTT	CASSQSGTPRANSPLHF
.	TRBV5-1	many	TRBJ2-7	TGCGCCAGCAGCCCGGCCCACCCCTCGGGACAAAGACTCTACGAGCAGTACTTC	CASSPAHPSGQRLYEQYF
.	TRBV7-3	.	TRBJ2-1	TGTACCAGCAGTTTCCCCCCGACGGCTTTGGCAGGGTTCGATGAGCAGTTCTTC	CTSSFPPTALAGFDEQFF
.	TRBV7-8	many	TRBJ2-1	TGTGCCAGCAGCTTAGCCGACATGGGAAGGGAGCAGTTCTTC	CASSLADMGREQFF
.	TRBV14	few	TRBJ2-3	TGTGCCAGCAGCCAAGCGGGAGCCACAGATACGCAGTATTTT	CASSQAGATDTQYF
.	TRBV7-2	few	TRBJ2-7	TGTGCCAGCAGCTTAGGGTTCTGGGGGGCAGGCGAGCAGTACTTC	CASSLGFWGAGEQYF
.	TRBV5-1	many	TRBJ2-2	TGCGCCAGCAGCTTCAACGGGATGTTGGCCGGGGAGCTGTTTTTT	CASSFNGMLAGELFF
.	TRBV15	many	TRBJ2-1	TGTGCCACCAGCAGAGATCTGGTTCTTGAGCAGTTCTTC	CATSRDLVLEQFF
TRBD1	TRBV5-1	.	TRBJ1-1	TGCGCCAGCAGCGTTGGGGGGACAGCCAAAGGGGACACTGAAGCTTTCTTT	CASSVGGTAKGDTEAFF
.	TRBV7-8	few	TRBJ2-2	TGTGCCAGCAGCCCCAACACTGCCACCGGGGAGCTGTTTTTT	CASSPNTATGELFF
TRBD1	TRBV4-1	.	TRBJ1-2	TGCGCCAGCAGCCAGGGACAGGAAATTTATGGCTACACCTTC	CASSQGQEIYGYTF
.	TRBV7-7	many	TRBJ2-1	TGTGCCAGCAGCTTAGCGTATGGGGGAGATGAGCAGTTCTTC	CASSLAYGGDEQFF
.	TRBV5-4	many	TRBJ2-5	TGTGCCAGCAGCTCCTTTTCATACAGGGAGACCCAGTACTTC	CASSSFSYRETQYF
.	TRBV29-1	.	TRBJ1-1	TGCAGCGTTCACAAGGTGGGAAACACTGAAGCTTTCTTT	CSVHKVGNTEAFF
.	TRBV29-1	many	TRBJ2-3	TGCAGCGTTGGAGGGGTAAGAGATACGCAGTATTTT	CSVGGVRDTQYF
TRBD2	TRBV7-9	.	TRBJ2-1	TGTGCCAGCAGCCCCCCCCCACTAGCGGAAAACAATGAGCAGTTCTTC	CASSPPPLAENNEQFF
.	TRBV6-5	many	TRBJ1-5	TGTGCCAGCAGTTGGGATAGCAATCAGCCCCAGCATTTT	CASSWDSNQPQHF
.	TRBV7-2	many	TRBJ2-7	TGTGCCAGCAGCTTAGTCCCGGACAGCTCCTACGAGCAGTACTTC	CASSLVPDSSYEQYF
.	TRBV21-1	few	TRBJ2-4	TGTGCCAGCAGCAAAGCGGCCTTTTGGTACTTC	CASSKAAFWYF